This T cell receptor (beta chain) was profiled in a study of cytomegalovirus exposure and HLA in healthy donors. The CDR3 length is 13 residues. Germline V lookup: CDR1 SQVTM, CDR2 ANQGSEA. Vbeta (60) and Jbeta (13) primers were used in the PCR. Measured with immunoSEQ multiplex PCR; TCRdb has only the in-frame clones, and not every one. The repertoire holds some 120,000 clones, with roughly three quarters as singletons. As concerns this clone: Compared with germline, one end of the junction differs, possibly owing to a read error.

This chain connects TRBV29-1 to TRBJ2-7; a weak D match, TRBD1 (6 bases). Sequences were obtained from PBMCs. This receptor was identified in a man younger than 45 in good health and CMV-seropositive. Written as DNA, the CDR3 is TGCAGCGTTGTCGCGGACAGCTCCTACGCGCAGTACTTC. Translation gives CSVVADSSYAQYF.